This T cell receptor (beta chain) was sequenced during a study of CD8 T cells in Susac syndrome. For the study at large: Of the sequenced Susac syndrome patients, six had active disease and eight were in remission. Notes on the study in general: Maximal CD8+ clonal expansion in Susac was observed within TEMRA cells and among active patients.

A word on this clonotype: Its matching antigen is unknown.

Germline V gene lookup returns CDR1 SNHLY and CDR2 FYNNEI. Trimming pared 7 bases from V and 5 bases from J, leaving 14 bases between. The CDR3 has 13 residues. Random-hexamer reverse transcription was applied to roughly 0.45 to 1 ug RNA. TCRdb independently ran MiXCR on the immunoSEQ multiplex PCR reads; one entry per CDR3 protein. The sample lists approximately 120,000 distinct CDR3 sequences; around 95% were seen once. This sequence originates from a human donor with Susac syndrome. The sequenced sample was CD8+ T cells from PBMCs. This chain connects TRBV2 to TRBJ1-2; D ambiguous. The CDR3 DNA sequence: TGTGCCAGCAACCCCAGACACGGATATGGCTACACCTTC. Amino acid sequence: CASNPRHGYGYTF.